A selection of T cell receptor beta chains follows, all from one sample in a study of T cell responses to AZD1222 COVID-19 vaccine. The method was immunoSEQ multiplex PCR; TCRdb's version includes in-frame clones alone and lacks a portion of them. The sample has roughly 140,000 clones; about nine tenths are singletons. Sample: peripheral blood, taken on day 0 of AZD1222 vaccination. These receptors all stem from an adult in good health. Both conserved end residues are part of each CDR3. Fields, in order: D gene, clone size, J gene, V gene, CDR3 protein, CDR3 DNA. The D gene is left open where the match is weak. The size of a clone is reported for some rows only, either as once, few or many, or as a class for expanded clones.

d_gene: .; abundance: .; j_gene: TRBJ1-3; v_gene: TRBV6-2/TRBV6-3; CDR3aa: CASSYGGSSGNTIYF; CDR3nt: TGTGCCAGCAGTTACGGCGGTTCCTCTGGAAACACCATATATTTT
d_gene: TRBD1; abundance: .; j_gene: TRBJ1-3; v_gene: TRBV5-1; CDR3aa: CASSASGQSSGNTIYF; CDR3nt: TGCGCCAGCAGCGCTTCGGGACAGAGCTCTGGAAACACCATATATTTT
d_gene: .; abundance: .; j_gene: TRBJ1-1; v_gene: TRBV7-8; CDR3aa: CASSLVSANTEAFF; CDR3nt: TGTGCCAGCAGCTTAGTCTCTGCGAACACTGAAGCTTTCTTT
d_gene: TRBD1; abundance: .; j_gene: TRBJ1-4; v_gene: TRBV7-9; CDR3aa: CASSPTGGRGGGEKLFF; CDR3nt: TGTGCCAGCAGCCCGACAGGGGGCAGGGGAGGCGGTGAAAAACTGTTTTTT
d_gene: TRBD2; abundance: .; j_gene: TRBJ2-7; v_gene: TRBV19; CDR3aa: CASSSRLPSGGDSYEQYF; CDR3nt: TGTGCCAGTAGTTCGCGACTTCCCAGCGGGGGGGACTCCTACGAGCAGTACTTC
d_gene: TRBD2; abundance: .; j_gene: TRBJ2-5; v_gene: TRBV19; CDR3aa: CASSTPKGLAGGNRETQYF; CDR3nt: TGTGCCAGTAGTACCCCGAAGGGACTAGCGGGGGGGAATCGGGAGACCCAGTACTTC
d_gene: TRBD1; abundance: .; j_gene: TRBJ1-5; v_gene: TRBV24-1; CDR3aa: CATSQTGGGNQPQHF; CDR3nt: TGTGCCACCAGTCAAACAGGGGGCGGAAATCAGCCCCAGCATTTT
d_gene: .; abundance: .; j_gene: TRBJ1-1; v_gene: TRBV7-2; CDR3aa: CASSSQGSGTEAFF; CDR3nt: TGTGCCAGCAGCTCCCAGGGGTCGGGCACTGAAGCTTTCTTT
d_gene: .; abundance: .; j_gene: TRBJ1-2; v_gene: TRBV3-1/TRBV3-2; CDR3aa: CASSVSGEVRNGYTF; CDR3nt: TGTGCCAGCAGCGTTAGTGGGGAGGTTAGGAATGGCTACACCTTC
d_gene: .; abundance: once; j_gene: TRBJ1-2; v_gene: TRBV28; CDR3aa: CASSARTGLYGYTF; CDR3nt: TGTGCCAGCAGTGCGCGTACGGGCCTCTATGGCTACACCTTC
d_gene: TRBD2; abundance: few; j_gene: TRBJ2-5; v_gene: TRBV7-9; CDR3aa: CASTRGVETQYF; CDR3nt: TGTGCCAGTACTCGGGGGGTGGAGACCCAGTACTTC
d_gene: .; abundance: .; j_gene: TRBJ1-1; v_gene: TRBV20-1; CDR3aa: CSADVRWEAFF; CDR3nt: TGCAGTGCTGATGTTAGGTGGGAAGCTTTCTTT
d_gene: TRBD1; abundance: .; j_gene: TRBJ1-1; v_gene: TRBV7-2; CDR3aa: CASRRQGAGTNTEAFF; CDR3nt: TGTGCCAGCAGAAGGCAGGGGGCTGGTACGAACACTGAAGCTTTCTTT
d_gene: TRBD2; abundance: .; j_gene: TRBJ2-1; v_gene: TRBV6-6; CDR3aa: CASSKFSGGSNEQFF; CDR3nt: TGTGCCAGCAGTAAATTTAGCGGGGGTTCCAATGAGCAGTTCTTC
d_gene: TRBD1; abundance: .; j_gene: TRBJ2-5; v_gene: TRBV7-3; CDR3aa: CASSSQTGSRETQYF; CDR3nt: TGTGCCAGCAGCTCACAGACAGGGTCTAGAGAGACCCAGTACTTC
d_gene: TRBD2; abundance: .; j_gene: TRBJ2-5; v_gene: TRBV28; CDR3aa: CASTRGGSGSETQYF; CDR3nt: TGTGCCAGCACCCGGGGGGGCTCCGGATCCGAGACCCAGTACTTC
d_gene: .; abundance: .; j_gene: TRBJ1-1; v_gene: TRBV3-1/TRBV3-2; CDR3aa: CASSQVTGNTEAFF; CDR3nt: TGTGCCAGCAGCCAAGTTACGGGGAACACTGAAGCTTTCTTT
d_gene: .; abundance: .; j_gene: TRBJ1-6; v_gene: TRBV19; CDR3aa: CASSPPNSPLHF; CDR3nt: TGTGCCAGTAGTCCCCCTAATTCACCCCTCCACTTT
d_gene: .; abundance: medium-sized; j_gene: TRBJ2-7; v_gene: TRBV2; CDR3aa: CASSELFRGGYF; CDR3nt: TGTGCCAGCAGTGAATTATTCAGGGGGGGGTACTTC
d_gene: TRBD2; abundance: .; j_gene: TRBJ2-2; v_gene: TRBV11-2; CDR3aa: CASRPGTSGGPYTGELFF; CDR3nt: TGTGCCAGCAGACCCGGGACTAGCGGGGGTCCATACACCGGGGAGCTGTTTTTT
d_gene: .; abundance: .; j_gene: TRBJ1-2; v_gene: TRBV19; CDR3aa: CASRPGAAGEYGYTF; CDR3nt: TGTGCCAGTAGACCTGGGGCAGCGGGGGAATATGGCTACACCTTC